This TCR beta chain was sequenced for a study of cytomegalovirus exposure and HLA in healthy donors. PCR amplification relied on 60 Vbeta primers (plus 13 Jbeta primers). Clones were read by immunoSEQ multiplex PCR, and TCRdb kept only the in-frame ones, dropping some. Its table records approximately 110,000 clones. Germline V gene data show CDR1 as MDHEN and CDR2 as SYDVKM. Unmatched junction bases numbered 20, after V lost 3 bases and J lost 6 bases. The CDR3 has 21 amino acids. Everyone who donated was a healthy bone marrow donor. The sequence derives from a man aged 18 to 30 in good health and CMV-seronegative. V gene TRBV28 combines with J gene TRBJ1-6, with 10 bases matching TRBD1. The sample taken for sequencing was PBMCs. CDR3: CASSFVAPTGGTLSANSPLHF. CDR3 bases: TGTGCCAGCAGTTTTGTTGCCCCGACAGGGGGCACCCTATCCGCTAATTCACCCCTCCACTTT. The full variable domain, with the rest looked up from reference TRBV28 and TRBJ1-6, is DVKVTQSSRYLVKRTGEKVFLECVQDMDHENMFWYRQDPGLGLRLIYFSYDVKMKEKGDIPEGYSVSREKKERFSLILESASTNQTSMYLCASSFVAPTGGTLSANSPLHFGNGTRLTVT.